The 10 T cell receptor beta chains below come from one sample, sequenced in a study of cytomegalovirus exposure and HLA in healthy donors. 13 Jbeta primers and 60 Vbeta primers were used for the PCR. Measured with immunoSEQ multiplex PCR; TCRdb has only the in-frame clones, and not every one. The data hold 100,000 to 150,000 clones, with around 70% observed a single time. The specimen was PBMCs. All receptors come from a man aged 35 to 55 in good health and CMV-seropositive.

This chain links TRBV6-4 with TRBJ2-1; 9 nucleotides match TRBD2. The CDR3 is 17 residues long. Looked up from germline, CDR1 is MRHNA and CDR2 is SNTAGT. The trim removed 0 bases at V and 6 bases at J, leaving 9 bases unmatched. The CDR3 is CASSDSKTSGPINEQFF. CDR3 bases: TGTGCCAGCAGTGACTCGAAGACTAGCGGCCCAATCAATGAGCAGTTCTTC.

This clone was counted once. The chain has TRBV9 and TRBJ2-5; the match to TRBD2 covers 12 bases. V dropped 3 bases and J dropped 5; count of bases not matched to a gene: 5. In germline, CDR1 is SGDLS, CDR2 YYNGEE. The CDR3 runs to 15 residues. CDR3 amino acids: CASSARTSGMETQYF. As DNA, the CDR3 is TGTGCCAGCAGCGCCCGGACTAGCGGGATGGAGACCCAGTACTTC. Full variable domain (rest looked up from reference TRBV9 and TRBJ2-5): DSGVTQTPKHLITATGQRVTLRCSPRSGDLSVYWYQQSLDQGLQFLIQYYNGEERAKGNILERFSAQQFPDLHSELNLSSLELGDSALYFCASSARTSGMETQYFGPGTRLLVL.

The rearrangement joins TRBV7-8 to TRBJ1-2; 8 bases map to TRBD1. The V and J ends lost 1 base and 2 bases, in that order; junction bases with no gene match: 0. Looked up from germline, CDR1 is SGHVS and CDR2 is FQNEAQ. The CDR3 consists of 14 residues. The CDR3, as DNA: TGTGCCAGCAGCTTAGGGGACAGGAACTATGGCTACACCTTC. Translating gives CASSLGDRNYGYTF. The full variable domain, in which reference TRBV7-8 and TRBJ1-2 provide the parts outside the CDR3, is GAGVSQSPRYKVAKRGQDVALRCDPISGHVSLFWYQQALGQGPEFLTYFQNEAQLDKSGLPSDRFFAERPEGSVSTLKIQRTQQEDSAVYLCASSLGDRNYGYTFGSGTRLTVV.

The chain recombines TRBV9 with TRBJ2-7, with TRBD1 matching over 7 bases. The CDR3 loop spans 19 amino acids. V shed 0 bases, J shed 0 bases, and the junction held 15 bases outside the gene matches. Germline CDR1 reads SGDLS; CDR2 reads YYNGEE. CDR3 amino acids: CASSVGGVGDSGFSYEQYF. For the CDR3, the DNA is TGTGCCAGCAGCGTAGGGGGAGTAGGGGACAGCGGCTTCTCCTACGAGCAGTACTTC.

There are many counts of this clone. The rearrangement links TRBV5-1 to TRBJ1-1; D is possibly TRBD1 (5 bases). Germline CDR1 SGHRS, CDR2 YFSETQ. This CDR3 contains 16 residues. Trimming removed 4 bases at V and 4 bases at J, with 20 bases between. CDR3 nucleotide sequence: TGCGCCAGCAGCCGAATAGGGGAAGCGGGGGGCACTGAAGCTTTCTTT. Its translation: CASSRIGEAGGTEAFF.

The chain couples TRBV19 to TRBJ1-2; D perhaps matches TRBD1 (5 bases). Germline V gene lookup returns CDR1 LNHDA and CDR2 SQIVND (reference sequence). The CDR3 runs 13 residues. Trimming shortened V by 4 bases and J by 5 bases, and 11 bases separated the two germline ends. CDR3 nucleotides: TGTGCCAGTAGTACGCGACAGAGGTATGGCTACACCTTC. It codes for CASSTRQRYGYTF.

The gene calls are TRBV5-6 and TRBJ1-5, with 8 nucleotides matching TRBD1. CDR1 and CDR2 (germline): SGHDT, YYEEEE. The junction had 18 bases not matched to a gene; V was cut back by 4 bases and J by 6 bases. This CDR3 is built from 18 residues. The CDR3 DNA sequence: TGTGCCAGCAGCCCAGGGTCTCATCGGGACAGGTTAAGTCAGCCCCAGCATTTT. Protein sequence: CASSPGSHRDRLSQPQHF.

For the CDR3, the DNA is TGTGCCAGCAGCTCAACACGACAGGGGAACACTGAAGCTTTCTTT. This codes for CASSSTRQGNTEAFF. This rearrangement joins TRBV5-4 to TRBJ1-1; 7 bases map to TRBD1. Germline CDR1 and CDR2: SGHNT and YYREEE (reference sequence). The CDR3 is made up of 15 amino acids. V dropped 3 bases and J dropped 1; count of bases not matched to a gene: 6.

V usage is TRBV5-8 and J usage is TRBJ1-5; TRBD1 aligns across 9 bases. CDR1 and CDR2 from the germline V gene are SGHTS and YDEGEE. This CDR3 region has 16 residues. J lost 6 bases, V lost 1 base, and 8 bases had no gene match. This chain's CDR3 is CASSLTADRGFQPQHF. The CDR3 DNA is TGTGCCAGCAGCTTGACTGCGGACAGGGGATTTCAGCCCCAGCATTTT.

A few counts support this clone. V is TRBV2 and J is TRBJ2-7; 8 bases are shared with TRBD1. Germline V gene data show CDR1 as SNHLY and CDR2 as FYNNEI. This CDR3 is built from 15 residues. The junction had 13 bases not matched to a gene; V was cut back by 6 bases and J by 6 bases. The chain's CDR3 is CASRVVGTGIAEQYF. The CDR3 nucleotides are TGTGCCAGCAGAGTTGTCGGGACAGGTATCGCCGAGCAGTACTTC.